A single sample is the source of the 25 T cell receptor beta chains below, sequenced in a study of lymphopenia after photon versus proton radiotherapy. Only in-frame clones appear in the TCRdb table, and some are missing; sequencing was by immunoSEQ multiplex PCR. The sample holds some 76,000 clones, 85% to 95% seen once. The sample was peripheral blood, taken from a patient treated with photon-based radiotherapy. The origin of the receptors is a woman aged 40 to 49 with cholangiocarcinoma.

This clone was counted a single time. The chain employs TRBV28 and TRBJ2-1; TRBD2 is a possible D gene (6 bases). The CDR3 has 14 amino acids. The germline V and J ends were trimmed by 3 bases and 1 base, with 7 bases remaining between them. The V gene's germline CDR1 is MDHEN and CDR2 SYDVKM. The CDR3 bases are TGTGCCAGCAGTTTGGGAGGTTCCTACAATGAGCAGTTCTTC. It codes for CASSLGGSYNEQFF.

The rearrangement links TRBV4-1 to TRBJ2-3; 11 nucleotides agree with TRBD1. The ends lost 4 bases at V and 4 bases at J; junction bases unmatched: 10. Germline V CDR1 and CDR2: MGHRA, YSYEKL. The CDR3 length is 17 residues. The CDR3 loop is CASSPRWTGGLPDTQYF. For the CDR3, the DNA is TGCGCCAGCAGCCCCCGCTGGACAGGGGGCTTACCAGATACGCAGTATTTT.

The table lists this clone with a few counts. The chain combines TRBV28 with TRBJ1-2; D is perhaps TRBD1 (5 bases). This CDR3 contains 11 residues. CDR1 is MDHEN, CDR2 SYDVKM, per germline. V was clipped by 10 bases and J by 2 bases, with 8 bases between them. The CDR3 bases are TGTGCCATCCAGGGCAACTATGGCTACACCTTC. Its protein is CAIQGNYGYTF.

The chain employs TRBV27 and TRBJ1-2; 7 bases match TRBD1. Germline CDR1 and CDR2: MNHEY and SMNVEV (reference sequence). The junction had 4 bases not matched to a gene; V was cut back by 3 bases and J by 3 bases. This CDR3 is 14 amino acids long. The CDR3 coding sequence is TGTGCCAGCAGTTTGACAGGGACGGACTATGGCTACACCTTC. The encoded protein is CASSLTGTDYGYTF.

V gene TRBV29-1 combines with J gene TRBJ2-3; 7 bases map to TRBD2. This CDR3 region has 16 residues. Unmatched junction bases numbered 17, after V lost 7 bases and J lost 4 bases. Germline lookup yields CDR1 SQVTM and CDR2 ANQGSEA. CDR3 nucleotides: TGCAGCGCCCCACCGATGTATCGGGCGGGGGCAGATACGCAGTATTTT. Encoded protein: CSAPPMYRAGADTQYF.

This rearrangement joins TRBV28 to TRBJ1-1; D is ambiguous. V lost 2 bases and J 0 bases, leaving 7 bases between the germline ends. The CDR3 loop spans 14 amino acids. From germline, CDR1 is MDHEN and CDR2 SYDVKM. CDR3 DNA sequence: TGTGCCAGCAGTTTAGGGCAGATGAACACTGAAGCTTTCTTT. Translation gives CASSLGQMNTEAFF. The whole variable domain, remainder taken from reference TRBV28 and TRBJ1-1, is DVKVTQSSRYLVKRTGEKVFLECVQDMDHENMFWYRQDPGLGLRLIYFSYDVKMKEKGDIPEGYSVSREKKERFSLILESASTNQTSMYLCASSLGQMNTEAFFGQGTRLTVV.

The chain is built from TRBV6-1 and TRBJ2-7; D possibly corresponds to TRBD2 (7 bases). Germline lookup yields CDR1 MNHNS and CDR2 SASEGT. The CDR3 has 18 amino acids. V was trimmed by 3 bases and J by 3 bases, leaving 24 bases between them. CDR3 nucleotide sequence: TGTGCCAGCAGTGATCAGGGGCGTATAGCGGGTAATTACTACGAGCAGTACTTC. The encoded protein is CASSDQGRIAGNYYEQYF.

This rearrangement joins TRBV7-9 to TRBJ2-3; D is unclear. The germline gives CDR1 SEHNR, CDR2 FQNEAQ (reference sequence). V lost 1 base and J 1 base, leaving 6 bases between the germline ends. CDR3 length: 14 amino acids. CDR3 region: CASSLERGTDTQYF. The DNA of the CDR3 is TGTGCCAGCAGCTTAGAAAGGGGCACAGATACGCAGTATTTT.

The rearrangement uses TRBV28 and TRBJ1-1; no firm D call. CDR1 and CDR2 from the germline V gene are MDHEN and SYDVKM. The CDR3 loop spans 14 amino acids. Trimming pared 8 bases from V and 6 bases from J, leaving 19 bases between. The CDR3 DNA follows: TGTGCCAGCTCGATAGCGCCCCTGGCCTCTGAAGCTTTCTTT. This translates into CASSIAPLASEAFF.

The rearrangement joins TRBV11-2 to TRBJ1-2; 12 bases are a match to TRBD1. This CDR3 has 17 amino acids. Losses at the gene ends were 4 bases for V and 6 bases for J; bases not matched to a gene: 12. Germline V CDR1 and CDR2: SGHAT, FQNNGV. CDR3 nucleotide sequence: TGTGCCAGCAGCTCGATAAAGACGGGGACAGGGGGCCATGGCTACACCTTC. Its protein product is CASSSIKTGTGGHGYTF.

V usage is TRBV30 and J usage is TRBJ1-1; TRBD1 might be the D (6 bases). Looked up from germline, CDR1 is GTSNPN and CDR2 is SVGIG (reference sequence). The CDR3 is 12 amino acids. V was cut by 4 bases and J by 3 bases, with 9 bases left in between. Here the CDR3 reads CAWKDSYTEAFF. CDR3 DNA: TGTGCCTGGAAGGACAGCTACACTGAAGCTTTCTTT.

The rearrangement uses TRBV11-2 and TRBJ1-3; 7 bases align to TRBD1. CDR3 length: 17 amino acids. The V segment lost 5 bases and the J segment 0 bases; nucleotides outside the gene matches: 10. CDR1 and CDR2 (germline): SGHAT, FQNNGV. This CDR3 reads CASSVGGRVFSGNTIYF. CDR3 sequence (DNA): TGTGCCAGCAGCGTAGGGGGCCGCGTCTTCTCTGGAAACACCATATATTTT.

This chain joins TRBV2 and TRBJ1-1; D is possibly TRBD1 (5 bases). Per germline, CDR1 SNHLY and CDR2 FYNNEI. V lost 6 bases to trimming and J lost 7 bases, with 12 bases between them. This CDR3 comprises 12 residues. The CDR3 DNA follows: TGTGCCAGCAGGGGGGACGAACGTGAAGCTTTCTTT. Its translation: CASRGDEREAFF.

The CDR3 here is CAWSKGPNSPLHF. Written as DNA, the CDR3 is TGTGCCTGGAGCAAGGGGCCTAATTCACCCCTCCACTTT. The rearrangement joins TRBV30 to TRBJ1-6; possible D gene TRBD1, 5 bases. Germline V gene sequence: CDR1 GTSNPN, CDR2 SVGIG (reference sequence). The CDR3 has 13 amino acids. The V gene lost 3 bases and the J gene lost 6 bases, with 9 bases spanning the gap.

The chain links TRBV13 to TRBJ1-1; D unresolved. Germline V gene sequence: CDR1 PRHDT, CDR2 FYEKMQ (reference sequence). This CDR3 is built from 13 residues. Trimming cost V 5 bases and J 3 bases, with 10 bases left between them. The CDR3 loop is CASSLYTDTEAFF. In DNA, the CDR3 is TGTGCCAGCAGCCTATACACGGACACTGAAGCTTTCTTT.

The chain uses TRBV6-1 and TRBJ1-3; D gene ambiguous. The CDR3 consists of 14 residues. Germline V lookup: CDR1 MNHNS, CDR2 SASEGT. Trimming pared 8 bases from V and 0 bases from J, leaving 11 bases between. The CDR3 DNA follows: TGTGCCAGCCTGGACGGCATCTCTGGAAACACCATATATTTT. Protein sequence: CASLDGISGNTIYF.

V is TRBV7-8 and J is TRBJ2-2; TRBD1 aligns across 10 bases. The V segment lost 1 base and the J segment 4 bases; nucleotides outside the gene matches: 9. The CDR3 runs 18 residues. Germline CDR1 reads SGHVS; CDR2 reads FQNEAQ. CDR3 sequence reads: CASSLVGYGTGVTGELFF. DNA for the CDR3: TGTGCCAGCAGCTTAGTCGGCTACGGGACAGGGGTCACCGGGGAGCTGTTTTTT. Variable domain in full (rest from reference TRBV7-8 and TRBJ2-2): GAGVSQSPRYKVAKRGQDVALRCDPISGHVSLFWYQQALGQGPEFLTYFQNEAQLDKSGLPSDRFFAERPEGSVSTLKIQRTQQEDSAVYLCASSLVGYGTGVTGELFFGEGSRLTVL.

The V gene is TRBV2, the J gene TRBJ2-1, with 10 bases matching TRBD2. This CDR3 contains 15 residues. The junction had 10 bases not matched to a gene; V was cut back by 5 bases and J by 9 bases. Germline values: CDR1 SNHLY, CDR2 FYNNEI. This chain's CDR3 is CASSIDSGRAAEQFF. DNA of the CDR3: TGTGCCAGCAGTATTGACAGCGGGAGGGCCGCTGAGCAGTTCTTC.

The chain recombines TRBV28 with TRBJ1-1, with D perhaps matching TRBD1 (5 bases). The CDR3 is 15 residues long. V dropped 5 bases and J dropped 11 bases, with 24 bases sitting between them. Germline CDR1 reads MDHEN; CDR2 reads SYDVKM. Written as DNA, the CDR3 is TGTGCCAGCAGTCCCCCGGGGGACGCGGGAAGAAAGGCTTTCTTT. This codes for CASSPPGDAGRKAFF.

J is TRBJ1-1 and V is TRBV7-2; D is possibly TRBD1 (5 bases). Germline V gene data show CDR1 as SGHTA and CDR2 as FQGNSA. The CDR3 has 13 residues. V was cut by 2 bases and J by 6 bases, with 10 bases left in between. CDR3 sequence reads: CASSLFQGSEAFF. The CDR3 nucleotides read TGTGCCAGCAGCTTATTTCAGGGTTCTGAAGCTTTCTTT.

The V and J genes are TRBV12-5 and TRBJ1-2; unclear D gene. V was clipped by 7 bases and J by 3 bases, with 15 bases between them. From germline, CDR1 is LGHNT and CDR2 FRNRAP. The CDR3 extends over 14 amino acids. CDR3 loop: CASASPTDYYGYTF. The CDR3 DNA reads TGTGCTAGTGCCTCCCCAACAGATTACTATGGCTACACCTTC.

This rearrangement joins TRBV6-5 to TRBJ1-1; 7 bases are shared with TRBD1. The CDR3 consists of 16 residues. CDR1 and CDR2 (germline): MNHEY, SVGAGI. Trimming at V came to 0 bases and at J to 1 base, leaving 5 bases not matched to a gene. As DNA, the CDR3 is TGTGCCAGCAGTTACTCGGGGACAGCTACGAACACTGAAGCTTTCTTT. It translates to CASSYSGTATNTEAFF.

The CDR3 here is CASSPGTATEAFF. The CDR3 DNA follows: TGTGCCAGCAGCCCGGGGACAGCAACTGAAGCTTTCTTT. The chain couples TRBV5-6 to TRBJ1-1; 7 nucleotides line up with TRBD1. V was pared by 4 bases and J by 5 bases, with 5 bases of the junction left unmatched. The length of the CDR3 is 13 residues. Per the germline V gene, CDR1 is SGHDT and CDR2 is YYEEEE.

The chain recombines TRBV11-2 with TRBJ1-2, with D perhaps matching TRBD1 (5 bases). Germline lookup yields CDR1 SGHAT and CDR2 FQNNGV. Trimming stripped 5 bases from V and 4 bases from J, with 11 bases between. This CDR3 region has 13 residues. The CDR3 bases are TGTGCCAGCAGCCCACGACAGCTCTATGGCTACACCTTC. Protein product: CASSPRQLYGYTF.

V and J are TRBV6-1 and TRBJ1-3, with 8 bases matching TRBD1. The CDR3 totals 15 residues. Trimming took 6 bases from V and 0 from J; bases not matched to a gene: 4. CDR1 is MNHNS and CDR2 is SASEGT in the germline V gene. The CDR3 region is CASRGQAASGNTIYF. The CDR3 DNA reads TGTGCCAGCAGGGGACAGGCCGCCTCTGGAAACACCATATATTTT.